This TCR beta chain was captured in a study of blood T cell repertoires in COVID-19. The wider study: Nucleic acid was either cDNA or gDNA, and it came from T cells, B-cell-depleted T cells, or PBMCs.

The CDR3 covers 15 residues. Germline V gives CDR1 MNHEY, CDR2 SVGEGT. The J segment lost 4 bases and the V segment lost 6 bases, leaving 7 bases of the junction unmatched. In the authors' workflow: Reference gene primer amplification gave estimated nucleated cell counts. Here immunoSEQ multiplex PCR was the method, and the copy in TCRdb shows in-frame clones only, minus some. The V and J calls and clone size come from that table; D and trimming were worked out from the DNA. The data show around 140,000 clones, 84% seen once. V gene TRBV6-2 or TRBV6-3 combines with J gene TRBJ2-7; TRBD2 agrees at 12 bases. The sample comprised peripheral blood. The sequence was obtained from a human donor in a cohort sampled during active COVID-19. The CDR3 spells CASSRGTSGRYEQYV. The DNA of the CDR3 is TGTGCCAGCAGCCGAGGGACTAGCGGGCGGTACGAGCAGTACGTC.